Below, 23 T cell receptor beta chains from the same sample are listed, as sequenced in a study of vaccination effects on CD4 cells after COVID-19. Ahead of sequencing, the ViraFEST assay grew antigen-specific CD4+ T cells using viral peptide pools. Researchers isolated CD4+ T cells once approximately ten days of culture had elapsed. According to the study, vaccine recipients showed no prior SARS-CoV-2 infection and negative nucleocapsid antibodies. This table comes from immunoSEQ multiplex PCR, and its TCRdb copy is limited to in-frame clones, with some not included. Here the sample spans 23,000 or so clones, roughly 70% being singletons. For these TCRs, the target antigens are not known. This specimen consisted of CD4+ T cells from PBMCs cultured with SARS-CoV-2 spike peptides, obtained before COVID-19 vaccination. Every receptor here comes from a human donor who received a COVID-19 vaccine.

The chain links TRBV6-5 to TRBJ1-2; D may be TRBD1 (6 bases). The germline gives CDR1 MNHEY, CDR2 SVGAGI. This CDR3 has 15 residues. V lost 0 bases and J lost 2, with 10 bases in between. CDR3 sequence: CASSYSITGNYGYTF. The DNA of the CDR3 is TGTGCCAGCAGTTACTCAATAACAGGGAACTATGGCTACACCTTC.

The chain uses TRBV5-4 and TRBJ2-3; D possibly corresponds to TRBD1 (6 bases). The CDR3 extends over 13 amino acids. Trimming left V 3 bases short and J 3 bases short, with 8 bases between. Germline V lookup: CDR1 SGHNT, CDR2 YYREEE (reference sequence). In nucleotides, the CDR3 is TGTGCCAGCAGCTCTGGACAGACAGATACGCAGTATTTT. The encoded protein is CASSSGQTDTQYF.

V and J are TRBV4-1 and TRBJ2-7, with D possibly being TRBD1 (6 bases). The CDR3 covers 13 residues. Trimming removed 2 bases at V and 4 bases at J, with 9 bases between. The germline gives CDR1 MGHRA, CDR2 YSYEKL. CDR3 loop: CASSQQQGYEQYF. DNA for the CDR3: TGCGCCAGCAGCCAACAACAGGGTTACGAGCAGTACTTC.

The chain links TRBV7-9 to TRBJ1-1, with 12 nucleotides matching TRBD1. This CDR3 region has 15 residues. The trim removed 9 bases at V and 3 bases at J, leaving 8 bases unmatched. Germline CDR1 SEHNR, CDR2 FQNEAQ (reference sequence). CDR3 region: CASIGTGGEYTEAFF. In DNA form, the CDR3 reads TGTGCCAGTATAGGGACAGGGGGCGAATACACTGAAGCTTTCTTT.

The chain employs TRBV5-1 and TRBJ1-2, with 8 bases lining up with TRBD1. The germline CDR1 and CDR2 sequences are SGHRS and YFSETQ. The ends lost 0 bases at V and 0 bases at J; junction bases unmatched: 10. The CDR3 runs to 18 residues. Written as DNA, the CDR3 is TGCGCCAGCAGCTTGGAAGCCCGGGCAGGGGGCTCTAACTATGGCTACACCTTC. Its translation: CASSLEARAGGSNYGYTF.

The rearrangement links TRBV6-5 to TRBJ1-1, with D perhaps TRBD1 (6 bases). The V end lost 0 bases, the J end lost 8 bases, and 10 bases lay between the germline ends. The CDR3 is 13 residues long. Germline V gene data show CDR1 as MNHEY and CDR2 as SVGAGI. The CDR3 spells CASSYSRTEEAFF. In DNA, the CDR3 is TGTGCCAGCAGTTACTCAAGGACAGAAGAAGCTTTCTTT.

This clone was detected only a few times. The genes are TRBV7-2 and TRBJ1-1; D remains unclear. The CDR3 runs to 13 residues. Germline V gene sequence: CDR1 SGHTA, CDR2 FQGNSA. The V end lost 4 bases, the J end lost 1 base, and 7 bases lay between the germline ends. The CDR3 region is CASSWAENTEAFF. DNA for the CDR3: TGTGCCAGCAGCTGGGCAGAGAACACTGAAGCTTTCTTT.

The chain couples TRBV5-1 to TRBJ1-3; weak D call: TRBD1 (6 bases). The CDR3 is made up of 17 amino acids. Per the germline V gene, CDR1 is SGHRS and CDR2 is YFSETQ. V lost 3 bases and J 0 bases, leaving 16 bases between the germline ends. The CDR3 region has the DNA TGCGCCAGCAGCTCTTTGGGACACCTTTCCTCTGGAAACACCATATATTTT. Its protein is CASSSLGHLSSGNTIYF.

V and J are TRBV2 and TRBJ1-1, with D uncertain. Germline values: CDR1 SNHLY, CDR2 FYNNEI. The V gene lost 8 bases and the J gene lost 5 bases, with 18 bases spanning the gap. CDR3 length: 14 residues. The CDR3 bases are TGTGCCAGCCGCACTGTTGGGGAAGGAACTGAAGCTTTCTTT. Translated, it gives CASRTVGEGTEAFF.

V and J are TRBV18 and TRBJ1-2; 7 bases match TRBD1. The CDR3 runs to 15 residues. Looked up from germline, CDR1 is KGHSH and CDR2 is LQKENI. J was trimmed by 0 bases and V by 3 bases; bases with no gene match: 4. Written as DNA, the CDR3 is TGTGCCAGCTCACCCGACAGGGATACTAACTATGGCTACACCTTC. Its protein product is CASSPDRDTNYGYTF.

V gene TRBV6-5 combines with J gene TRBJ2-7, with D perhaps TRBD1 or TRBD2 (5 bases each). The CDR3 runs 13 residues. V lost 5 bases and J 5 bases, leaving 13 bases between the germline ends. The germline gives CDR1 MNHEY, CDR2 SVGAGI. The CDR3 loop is CASSRDGHNEQYF. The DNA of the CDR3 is TGTGCCAGCAGTAGGGACGGACACAACGAGCAGTACTTC.

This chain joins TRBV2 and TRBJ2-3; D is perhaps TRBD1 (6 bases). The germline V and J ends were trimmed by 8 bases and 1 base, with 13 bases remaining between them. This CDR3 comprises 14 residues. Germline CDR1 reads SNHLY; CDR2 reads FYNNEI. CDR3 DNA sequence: TGTGCCAGCCTGACGGACAGTGGCACAGATACGCAGTATTTT. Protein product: CASLTDSGTDTQYF.

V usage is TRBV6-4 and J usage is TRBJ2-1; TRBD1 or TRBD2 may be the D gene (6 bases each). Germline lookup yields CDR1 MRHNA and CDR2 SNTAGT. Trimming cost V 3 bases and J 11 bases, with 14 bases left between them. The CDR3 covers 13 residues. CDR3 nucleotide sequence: TGTGCCAGCAGTGAAGAGGGGGGCGAGAAGCAGTTCTTC. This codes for CASSEEGGEKQFF.

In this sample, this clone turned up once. Here the CDR3 reads CASSESLAGGADTQYF. CDR3 DNA: TGCGCCAGCAGTGAGTCTCTAGCGGGAGGGGCAGATACGCAGTATTTT. The chain has TRBV10-1 and TRBJ2-3; 12 bases match TRBD2. The germline CDR1 and CDR2 sequences are WNHNN and SYGVQD (reference sequence). V was clipped by 0 bases and J by 4 bases; unmatched bases: 2. The CDR3 consists of 16 residues.

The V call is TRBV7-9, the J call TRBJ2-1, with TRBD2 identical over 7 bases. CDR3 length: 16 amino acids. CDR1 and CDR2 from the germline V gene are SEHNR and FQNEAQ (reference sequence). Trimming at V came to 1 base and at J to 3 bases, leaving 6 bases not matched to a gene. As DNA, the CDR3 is TGTGCCAGCAGCTTAGGATCGCTAGCGGTCTACAATGAGCAGTTCTTC. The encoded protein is CASSLGSLAVYNEQFF.

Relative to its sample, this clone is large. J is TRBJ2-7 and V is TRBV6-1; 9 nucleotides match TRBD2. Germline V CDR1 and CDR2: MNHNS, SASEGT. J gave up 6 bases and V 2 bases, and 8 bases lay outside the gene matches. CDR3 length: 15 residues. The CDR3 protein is CASSESSSGSSEQYF. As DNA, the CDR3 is TGTGCCAGCAGTGAAAGTAGTAGCGGGAGTAGCGAGCAGTACTTC.

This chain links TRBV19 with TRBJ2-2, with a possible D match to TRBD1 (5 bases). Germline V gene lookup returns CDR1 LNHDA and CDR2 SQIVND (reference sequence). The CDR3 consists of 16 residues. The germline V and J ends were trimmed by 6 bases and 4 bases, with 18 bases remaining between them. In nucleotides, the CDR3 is TGTGCCAGTAGCAAAACAGGCCTCTTCTCCACCGGGGAGCTGTTTTTT. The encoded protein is CASSKTGLFSTGELFF.

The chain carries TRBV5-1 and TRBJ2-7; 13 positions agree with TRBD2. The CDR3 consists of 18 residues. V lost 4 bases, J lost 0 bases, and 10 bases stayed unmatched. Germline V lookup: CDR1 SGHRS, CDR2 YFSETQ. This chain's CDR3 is CASSQTSGRAVRSYEQYF. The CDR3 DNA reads TGCGCCAGCAGCCAAACTAGCGGGAGGGCCGTCCGCTCCTACGAGCAGTACTTC.

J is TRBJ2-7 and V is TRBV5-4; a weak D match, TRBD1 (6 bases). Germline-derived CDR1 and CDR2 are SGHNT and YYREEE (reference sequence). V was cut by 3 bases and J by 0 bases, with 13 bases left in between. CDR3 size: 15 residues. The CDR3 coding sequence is TGTGCCAGCAGCTCAAAGGGGGTTAGCTCCTACGAGCAGTACTTC. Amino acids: CASSSKGVSSYEQYF. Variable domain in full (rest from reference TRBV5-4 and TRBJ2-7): ETGVTQSPTHLIKTRGQQVTLRCSSQSGHNTVSWYQQALGQGPQFIFQYYREEENGRGNFPPRFSGLQFPNYSSELNVNALELDDSALYLCASSSKGVSSYEQYFGPGTRLTVT.

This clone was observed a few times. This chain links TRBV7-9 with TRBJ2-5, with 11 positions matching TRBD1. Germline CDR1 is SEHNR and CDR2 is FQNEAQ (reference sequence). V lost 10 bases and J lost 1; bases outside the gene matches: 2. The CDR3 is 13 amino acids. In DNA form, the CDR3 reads TGTGCCACCGGACAGGGGGCCCAAGAGACCCAGTACTTC. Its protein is CATGQGAQETQYF.

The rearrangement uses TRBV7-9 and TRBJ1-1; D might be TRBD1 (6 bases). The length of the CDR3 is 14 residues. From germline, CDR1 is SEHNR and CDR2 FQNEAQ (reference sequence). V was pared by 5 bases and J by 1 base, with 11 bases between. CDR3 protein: CASSTPTGNTEAFF. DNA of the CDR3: TGTGCCAGCAGCACCCCGACAGGGAACACTGAAGCTTTCTTT.

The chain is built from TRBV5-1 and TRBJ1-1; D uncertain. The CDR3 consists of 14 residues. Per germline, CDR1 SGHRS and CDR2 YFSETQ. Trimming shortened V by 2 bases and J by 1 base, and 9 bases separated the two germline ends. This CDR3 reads CASSFSGRNTEAFF. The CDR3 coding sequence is TGCGCCAGCAGCTTTTCAGGACGGAACACTGAAGCTTTCTTT.

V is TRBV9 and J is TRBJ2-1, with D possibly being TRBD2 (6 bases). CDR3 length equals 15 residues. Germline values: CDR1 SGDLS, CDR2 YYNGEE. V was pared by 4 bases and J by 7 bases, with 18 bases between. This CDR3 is CASSLAGTPLNEQFF. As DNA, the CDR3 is TGTGCCAGCAGCTTAGCCGGGACTCCTCTGAATGAGCAGTTCTTC.